Presented here are 23 T cell receptor beta chains from one specimen sequenced in a study of blood T cell repertoires in COVID-19. TCRdb's copy holds only in-frame clones and misses some; the assay was immunoSEQ multiplex PCR. The table shows under 200,000 clones, with 65% to 85% occurring only once. Sequencing input: peripheral blood. The receptors stem from a woman of 80 years or more with active or convalescent COVID-19.

This clone appeared a few times. This chain links TRBV4-1 with TRBJ2-3; D is possibly TRBD1 (6 bases). Germline CDR1 and CDR2: MGHRA and YSYEKL. The V and J ends lost 0 bases and 2 bases respectively, with 15 bases between them. CDR3 length equals 17 residues. The CDR3 region is CASSQDTWDTSTDTQYF. The CDR3 region has the DNA TGCGCCAGCAGCCAAGATACCTGGGACACGTCCACAGATACGCAGTATTTT.

The chain joins TRBV4-3 to TRBJ1-2; the D gene is possibly TRBD1 (6 bases). V lost 0 bases and J 7 bases, leaving 15 bases between the germline ends. The CDR3 runs 15 residues. Germline loops: CDR1 LGHNA, CDR2 YSLEER. The DNA of the CDR3 is TGCGCCAGCAGCCAAGATTCAACAGGGTTGAGTGGCTACACCTTC. Protein: CASSQDSTGLSGYTF.

This chain links TRBV30 with TRBJ2-5; 7 bases are shared with TRBD1. V gave up 1 base and J gave up 1 base; unmatched junction bases: 0. CDR1 is GTSNPN and CDR2 is SVGIG in the germline V gene (reference sequence). The CDR3 has 13 amino acids. The CDR3 DNA follows: TGTGCCTGGAGTGGACAGGGCCAAGAGACCCAGTACTTC. It translates to CAWSGQGQETQYF.

The V call is TRBV5-8, the J call TRBJ1-2; unclear D gene. The V end lost 5 bases, the J end lost 7 bases, and 12 bases lay between the germline ends. CDR3 length equals 12 residues. Per the germline V gene, CDR1 is SGHTS and CDR2 is YDEGEE. The CDR3 loop reads CASRSPGIGYTF. As DNA, the CDR3 is TGTGCCAGCAGATCCCCGGGAATTGGCTACACCTTC.

This clone was observed a single time. V is TRBV12-3 or TRBV12-4 and J is TRBJ1-2, with D tentatively TRBD1 (6 bases). The CDR3 sequence is 12 residues long. Trimming removed 6 bases from V and 5 bases from J, with 10 bases in between. CDR3 coding DNA: TGTGCCAGCAGCCGAGGGGGATATGGCTACACCTTC. This sequence encodes CASSRGGYGYTF.

This clone has only one observation. This rearrangement joins TRBV2 to TRBJ1-2; no firm D call. The CDR3 is made up of 14 amino acids. Germline V CDR1 and CDR2: SNHLY, FYNNEI. V was trimmed by 5 bases and J by 7 bases, leaving 17 bases between them. CDR3 sequence reads: CASSPQTTVAGYTF. DNA for the CDR3: TGTGCCAGCAGTCCCCAAACCACAGTGGCTGGCTACACCTTC.

The chain employs TRBV5-4 and TRBJ1-2, with 9 nucleotides matching TRBD1. Trimming cost V 5 bases and J 8 bases; bases outside gene matches: 7. Germline V lookup: CDR1 SGHNT, CDR2 YYREEE (reference sequence). This CDR3 spans 13 amino acids. CDR3 nucleotide sequence: TGTGCCAGCAGGCCGGGACAGGGCGGGGGCTACACCTTC. Its protein is CASRPGQGGGYTF.

This chain links TRBV20-1 with TRBJ1-6; 8 nucleotides match TRBD1. This CDR3 spans 14 amino acids. After removal of 3 bases from V and 9 bases from J, the junction contained 7 bases not matched to a gene. Germline V gives CDR1 DFQATT, CDR2 SNEGSKA (reference sequence). CDR3 DNA sequence: TGCAGTGCTAGTCTGAACAGGGGGGGTTCACCCCTCCACTTT. Translated: CSASLNRGGSPLHF.

This clone was seen once. The J gene is TRBJ2-7, the V gene TRBV11-3; 8 bases are a match to TRBD1. Germline CDR1 and CDR2: SGHNT and YENEEA. Trimming took 3 bases from V and 5 from J; bases not matched to a gene: 3. The CDR3 contains 13 residues. CDR3 protein: CASSFDRGHEQYF. In DNA form, the CDR3 reads TGTGCCAGCAGCTTTGACAGGGGCCACGAGCAGTACTTC.

The chain has TRBV7-6 and TRBJ2-7; 9 bases fit TRBD2. With V trimmed by 1 base and J by 5 bases, 6 bases remained unmatched. Germline V gene lookup returns CDR1 SGHVS and CDR2 FNYEAQ. This CDR3 is built from 15 residues. The CDR3 DNA is TGTGCCAGCAGCTTAGGAAATAGCGGGGGTAACGAGCAGTACTTC. Protein product: CASSLGNSGGNEQYF.

The chain links TRBV6-1 to TRBJ2-2; 12 nucleotides line up with TRBD1. Looked up from germline, CDR1 is MNHNS and CDR2 is SASEGT. Unmatched junction bases numbered 5, after V lost 2 bases and J lost 4 bases. The CDR3 extends over 17 amino acids. CDR3 amino acids: CASSEPGQGASTGELFF. Here the CDR3 DNA reads TGTGCCAGCAGTGAACCGGGACAGGGGGCCAGCACCGGGGAGCTGTTTTTT.

V usage is TRBV7-3 and J usage is TRBJ2-5; no firm D call. Germline values: CDR1 SGHTA, CDR2 FQGTGA. The CDR3 has 13 amino acids. The ends were cut back, 1 base at V and 2 bases at J, with 5 bases in the middle. The CDR3 protein is CASSLNQQETQYF. CDR3 coding DNA: TGTGCCAGCAGCTTAAATCAACAAGAGACCCAGTACTTC. The variable domain in full, with the rest retrieved from reference TRBV7-3 and TRBJ2-5, is GAGVSQTPSNKVTEKGKYVELRCDPISGHTALYWYRQSLGQGPEFLIYFQGTGAADDSGLPNDRFFAVRPEGSVSTLKIQRTERGDSAVYLCASSLNQQETQYFGPGTRLLVL.

This sequence joins TRBV5-8 and TRBJ1-1; TRBD1 matches at 12 bases. Germline trimming cut 3 bases from V and 3 bases from J; bases unmatched to any gene: 6. CDR1 and CDR2 (germline): SGHTS, YDEGEE. This CDR3 region has 16 residues. This CDR3 is CASSYPGQGAYTEAFF. Written as DNA, the CDR3 is TGTGCCAGCAGCTATCCGGGACAGGGGGCCTACACTGAAGCTTTCTTT.

The CDR3 region is CASSPPRANTDTQYF. In DNA, the CDR3 is TGTGCCAGCTCACCACCGAGGGCAAACACAGATACGCAGTATTTT. This rearrangement joins TRBV18 to TRBJ2-3; the D gene is possibly TRBD2 (5 bases). With 0 bases removed from V and 2 bases from J, the gap between germline ends came to 9 bases. Germline CDR1 is KGHSH and CDR2 is LQKENI. The CDR3 has 15 amino acids.

The CDR3 reads CASSRPGTGNTEAFF. DNA for the CDR3: TGTGCCAGCAGCCGTCCCGGGACAGGGAACACTGAAGCTTTCTTT. The J gene is TRBJ1-1, the V gene TRBV27; TRBD1 aligns across 8 bases. The CDR3 totals 15 residues. Per the germline V gene, CDR1 is MNHEY and CDR2 is SMNVEV (reference sequence). V trimming: 6 bases; J trimming: 1 base; junction bases outside the gene matches: 7.

The chain joins TRBV7-3 to TRBJ2-1; D possibly corresponds to TRBD2 (7 bases). The germline V and J ends were trimmed by 0 bases and 8 bases, with 20 bases remaining between them. Germline V gene sequence: CDR1 SGHTA, CDR2 FQGTGA. The CDR3 covers 17 residues. This CDR3 reads CASSLTNSGGGKDEQFF. The CDR3, as DNA: TGTGCCAGCAGCTTAACGAATTCGGGGGGCGGAAAAGATGAGCAGTTCTTC.

This sequence joins TRBV12-3 or TRBV12-4 and TRBJ2-1; D not resolved. The CDR3 sequence is 12 residues long. Trimming stripped 2 bases from V and 7 bases from J, with 6 bases between. The CDR3: CASSLFGNEQFF. CDR3 in DNA: TGTGCCAGCAGTTTATTCGGGAATGAGCAGTTCTTC.

The V call is TRBV4-3, the J call TRBJ2-7; 12 bases fit TRBD1. CDR3 length: 16 residues. CDR1 LGHNA and CDR2 YSLEER come from the germline V gene. V dropped 1 base and J dropped 4; count of bases not matched to a gene: 5. CDR3 DNA sequence: TGCGCCAGCAGCCAAGTTGGGACAGGGGGCTTGTACGAGCAGTACTTC. Translating it yields CASSQVGTGGLYEQYF.

This clone was detected only once. V and J are TRBV18 and TRBJ2-7; D possibly corresponds to TRBD2 (7 bases). Trimming pared 2 bases from V and 2 bases from J, leaving 13 bases between. Per germline, CDR1 KGHSH and CDR2 LQKENI. This CDR3 contains 15 residues. The CDR3 DNA reads as TGTGCCAGCTCACCAGGGACGGGGGGCACCTACGAGCAGTACTTC. Protein product: CASSPGTGGTYEQYF.

The chain combines TRBV19 with TRBJ1-1; a possible D gene is TRBD1 (6 bases). From germline, CDR1 is LNHDA and CDR2 SQIVND (reference sequence). CDR3 length equals 14 residues. The V gene lost 9 bases and the J gene lost 5 bases, with 19 bases spanning the gap. CDR3 in amino acids: CASSVQGRGTEAFF. In DNA form, the CDR3 reads TGTGCCAGCAGTGTGCAGGGGCGCGGGACTGAAGCTTTCTTT.

This sequence joins TRBV7-2 and TRBJ2-7; 7 bases match TRBD2. J lost 0 bases, V lost 4 bases, and 6 bases had no gene match. The CDR3 has 15 residues. CDR1 and CDR2 from the germline V gene are SGHTA and FQGNSA. CDR3 DNA: TGTGCCAGCAGCTCACCCCTAGCGGTCTCCTACGAGCAGTACTTC. It yields the protein CASSSPLAVSYEQYF.

The chain is built from TRBV19 and TRBJ1-4, with a possible D match to TRBD1 (6 bases). V was trimmed by 4 bases and J by 0 bases, leaving 18 bases between them. Germline V gene lookup returns CDR1 LNHDA and CDR2 SQIVND (reference sequence). The CDR3 covers 18 residues. For the CDR3, the DNA is TGTGCCAGTAGTAAGCTTGGGGGAGGGACACCAACTAATGAAAAACTGTTTTTT. Its protein product is CASSKLGGGTPTNEKLFF.

The chain uses TRBV5-1 and TRBJ1-4, with D possibly TRBD1 on 5 matching bases. Trimming took 0 bases from V and 3 from J, leaving 12 bases between them. Germline CDR1 and CDR2: SGHRS and YFSETQ. The CDR3 length is 16 residues. The CDR3 DNA is TGCGCCAGCAGCTTGGCCATCGGGGGGTCTAATGAAAAACTGTTTTTT. Its translation is CASSLAIGGSNEKLFF. Looking up the rest from reference TRBV5-1 and TRBJ1-4 gives the full variable domain: KAGVTQTPRYLIKTRGQQVTLSCSPISGHRSVSWYQQTPGQGLQFLFEYFSETQRNKGNFPGRFSGRQFSNSRSEMNVSTLELGDSALYLCASSLAIGGSNEKLFFGSGTQLSVL.